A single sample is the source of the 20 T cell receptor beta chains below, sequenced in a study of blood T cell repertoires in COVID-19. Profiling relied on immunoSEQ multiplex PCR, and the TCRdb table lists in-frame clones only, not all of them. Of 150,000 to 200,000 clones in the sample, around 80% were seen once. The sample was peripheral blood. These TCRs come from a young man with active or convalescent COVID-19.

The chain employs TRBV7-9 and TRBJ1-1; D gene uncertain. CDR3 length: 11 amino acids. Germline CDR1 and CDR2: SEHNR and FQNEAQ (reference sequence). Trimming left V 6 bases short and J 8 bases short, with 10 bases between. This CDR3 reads CASSQAGEAFF. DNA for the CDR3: TGTGCCAGCAGTCAGGCGGGCGAAGCTTTCTTT.

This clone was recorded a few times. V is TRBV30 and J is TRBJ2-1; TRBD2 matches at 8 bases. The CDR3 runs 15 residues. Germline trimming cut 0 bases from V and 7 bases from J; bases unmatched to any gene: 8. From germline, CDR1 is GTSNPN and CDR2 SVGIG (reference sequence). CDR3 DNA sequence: TGTGCCTGGAGTGTTCGGGGGGGCCTAACTAATGAGCAGTTCTTC. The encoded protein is CAWSVRGGLTNEQFF.

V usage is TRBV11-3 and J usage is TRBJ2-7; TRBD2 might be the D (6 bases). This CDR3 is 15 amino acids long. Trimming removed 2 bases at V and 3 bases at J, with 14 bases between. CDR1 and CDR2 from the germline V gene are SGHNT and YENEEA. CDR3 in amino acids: CASSLRDSQVYEQYF. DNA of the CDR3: TGTGCCAGCAGCTTACGGGACTCGCAGGTCTACGAGCAGTACTTC.

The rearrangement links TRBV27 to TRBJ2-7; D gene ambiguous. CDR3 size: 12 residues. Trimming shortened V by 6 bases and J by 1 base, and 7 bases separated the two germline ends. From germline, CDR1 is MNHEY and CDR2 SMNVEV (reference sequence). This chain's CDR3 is CASRTRSYEQYF. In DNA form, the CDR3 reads TGTGCCAGCAGAACACGATCCTACGAGCAGTACTTC.

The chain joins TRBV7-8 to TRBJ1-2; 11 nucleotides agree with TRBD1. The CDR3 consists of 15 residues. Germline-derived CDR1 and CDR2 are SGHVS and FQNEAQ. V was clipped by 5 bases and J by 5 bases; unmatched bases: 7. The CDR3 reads CASSDRTGGGYGYTF. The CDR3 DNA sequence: TGTGCCAGCAGCGACCGGACAGGGGGCGGTTATGGCTACACCTTC. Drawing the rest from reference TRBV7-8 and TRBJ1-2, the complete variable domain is GAGVSQSPRYKVAKRGQDVALRCDPISGHVSLFWYQQALGQGPEFLTYFQNEAQLDKSGLPSDRFFAERPEGSVSTLKIQRTQQEDSAVYLCASSDRTGGGYGYTFGSGTRLTVV.

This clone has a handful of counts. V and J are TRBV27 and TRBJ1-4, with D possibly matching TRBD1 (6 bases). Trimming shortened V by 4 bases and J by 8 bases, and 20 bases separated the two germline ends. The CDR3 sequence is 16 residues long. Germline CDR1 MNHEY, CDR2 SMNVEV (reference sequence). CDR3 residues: CASSSARMGAREKLFF. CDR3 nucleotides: TGTGCCAGCAGTTCCGCTCGAATGGGGGCTCGAGAAAAACTGTTTTTT.

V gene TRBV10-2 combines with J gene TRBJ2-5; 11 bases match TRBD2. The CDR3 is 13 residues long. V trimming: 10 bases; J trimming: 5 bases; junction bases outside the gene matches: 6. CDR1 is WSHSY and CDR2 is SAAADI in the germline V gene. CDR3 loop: CATSTSGIETQYF. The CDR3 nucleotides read TGCGCCACCTCGACTAGCGGGATTGAGACCCAGTACTTC.

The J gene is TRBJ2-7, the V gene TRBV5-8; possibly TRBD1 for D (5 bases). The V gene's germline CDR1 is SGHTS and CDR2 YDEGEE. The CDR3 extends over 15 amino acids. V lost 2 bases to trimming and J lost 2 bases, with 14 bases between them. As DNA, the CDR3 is TGTGCCAGCAGCTTTGCCTTCGACAGCGCCTACGAGCAGTACTTC. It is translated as CASSFAFDSAYEQYF.

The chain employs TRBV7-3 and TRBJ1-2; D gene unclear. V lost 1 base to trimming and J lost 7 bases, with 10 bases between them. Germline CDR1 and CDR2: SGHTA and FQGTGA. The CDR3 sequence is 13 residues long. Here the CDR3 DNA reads TGTGCCAGCAGCTTAAGGCCCGAAAGTGGCTACACCTTC. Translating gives CASSLRPESGYTF. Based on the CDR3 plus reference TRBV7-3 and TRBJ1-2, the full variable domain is GAGVSQTPSNKVTEKGKYVELRCDPISGHTALYWYRQSLGQGPEFLIYFQGTGAADDSGLPNDRFFAVRPEGSVSTLKIQRTERGDSAVYLCASSLRPESGYTFGSGTRLTVV.

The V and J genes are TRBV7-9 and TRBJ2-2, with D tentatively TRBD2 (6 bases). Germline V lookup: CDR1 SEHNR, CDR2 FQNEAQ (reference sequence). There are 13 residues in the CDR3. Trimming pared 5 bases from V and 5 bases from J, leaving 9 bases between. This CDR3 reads CASSPRGTGELFF. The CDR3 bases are TGTGCCAGCAGCCCCCGGGGGACCGGGGAGCTGTTTTTT.

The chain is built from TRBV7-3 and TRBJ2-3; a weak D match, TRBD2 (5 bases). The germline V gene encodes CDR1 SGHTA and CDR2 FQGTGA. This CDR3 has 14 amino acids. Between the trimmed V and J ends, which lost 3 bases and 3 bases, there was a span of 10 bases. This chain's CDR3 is CASSFRGITDTQYF. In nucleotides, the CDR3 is TGTGCCAGCAGCTTTCGGGGAATTACAGATACGCAGTATTTT. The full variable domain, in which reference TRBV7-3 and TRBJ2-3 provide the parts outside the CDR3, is GAGVSQTPSNKVTEKGKYVELRCDPISGHTALYWYRQSLGQGPEFLIYFQGTGAADDSGLPNDRFFAVRPEGSVSTLKIQRTERGDSAVYLCASSFRGITDTQYFGPGTRLTVL.

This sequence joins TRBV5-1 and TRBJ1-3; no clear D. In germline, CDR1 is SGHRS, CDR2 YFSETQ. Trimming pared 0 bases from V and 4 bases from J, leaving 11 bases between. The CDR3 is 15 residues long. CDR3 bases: TGCGCCAGCAGCTTGGTATCAGGCGCGGGAAACACCATATATTTT. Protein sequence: CASSLVSGAGNTIYF.

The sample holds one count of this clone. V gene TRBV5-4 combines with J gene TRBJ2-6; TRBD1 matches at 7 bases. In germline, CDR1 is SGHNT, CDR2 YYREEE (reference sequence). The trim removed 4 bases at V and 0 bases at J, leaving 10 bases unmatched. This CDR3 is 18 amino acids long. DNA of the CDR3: TGTGCCAGCAGCCCTGCGCGACAGGGTGGCTCTGGGGCCAACGTCCTGACTTTC. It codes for CASSPARQGGSGANVLTF. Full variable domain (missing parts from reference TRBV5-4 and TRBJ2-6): ETGVTQSPTHLIKTRGQQVTLRCSSQSGHNTVSWYQQALGQGPQFIFQYYREEENGRGNFPPRFSGLQFPNYSSELNVNALELDDSALYLCASSPARQGGSGANVLTFGAGSRLTVL.

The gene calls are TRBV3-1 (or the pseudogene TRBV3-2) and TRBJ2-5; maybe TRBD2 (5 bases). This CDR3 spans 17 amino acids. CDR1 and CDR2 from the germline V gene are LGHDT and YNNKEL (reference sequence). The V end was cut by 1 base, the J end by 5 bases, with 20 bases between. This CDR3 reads CASSQASLGKKGETQYF. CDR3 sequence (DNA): TGTGCCAGCAGCCAAGCTAGCCTAGGCAAGAAAGGCGAGACCCAGTACTTC.

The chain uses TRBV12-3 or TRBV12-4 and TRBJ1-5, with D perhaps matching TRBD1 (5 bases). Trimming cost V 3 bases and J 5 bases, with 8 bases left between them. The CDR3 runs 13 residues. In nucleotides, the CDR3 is TGTGCCAGCAGTTTTTCGGGGGATCAGCCCCAGCATTTT. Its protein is CASSFSGDQPQHF.

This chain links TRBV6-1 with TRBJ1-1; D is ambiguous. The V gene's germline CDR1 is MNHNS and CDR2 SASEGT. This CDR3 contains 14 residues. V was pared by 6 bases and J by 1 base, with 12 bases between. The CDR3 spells CASSPLSGNTEAFF. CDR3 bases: TGTGCCAGCAGCCCCCTCTCCGGGAACACTGAAGCTTTCTTT.

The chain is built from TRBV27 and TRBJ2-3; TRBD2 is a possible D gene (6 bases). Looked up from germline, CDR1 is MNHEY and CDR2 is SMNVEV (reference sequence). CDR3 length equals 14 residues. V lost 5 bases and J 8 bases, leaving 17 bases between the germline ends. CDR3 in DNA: TGTGCCAGCAGTCCCCCGAAAGCGGGTGGTACGCAGTATTTT. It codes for CASSPPKAGGTQYF.

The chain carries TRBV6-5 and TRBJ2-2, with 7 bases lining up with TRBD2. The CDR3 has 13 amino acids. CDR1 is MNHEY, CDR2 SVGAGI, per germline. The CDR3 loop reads CSGGKSNTGELFF. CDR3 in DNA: TGTTCCGGGGGGAAGTCGAACACCGGGGAGCTGTTTTTT.

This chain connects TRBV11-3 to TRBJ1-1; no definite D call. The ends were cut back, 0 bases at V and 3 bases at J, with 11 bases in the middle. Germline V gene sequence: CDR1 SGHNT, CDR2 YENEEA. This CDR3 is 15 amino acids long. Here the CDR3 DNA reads TGTGCCAGCAGCTTAGATTCGTGGCAGGACACTGAAGCTTTCTTT. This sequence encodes CASSLDSWQDTEAFF.

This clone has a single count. The CDR3 protein is CAWSRSEREGYGYTF. The CDR3 DNA sequence: TGTGCCTGGAGTCGCTCTGAGAGGGAAGGGTATGGCTACACCTTC. V gene TRBV30 combines with J gene TRBJ1-2; unclear D gene. The V end lost 2 bases, the J end lost 5 bases, and 18 bases lay between the germline ends. Germline assignment: CDR1 GTSNPN and CDR2 SVGIG (reference sequence). The CDR3 covers 15 residues.